This T cell receptor beta chain was captured by sequencing in a study of shared clonotypes between healthy human individuals. Clones were read by immunoSEQ multiplex PCR, and TCRdb kept only the in-frame ones, dropping some. Among hundreds of thousands of clones listed, roughly 94% were seen once. CDR1 and CDR2 from the germline V gene are SGHVS and FNYEAQ. The trim removed 5 bases at V and 0 bases at J, leaving 22 bases unmatched. This CDR3 is built from 21 residues. As defined, naive CD8 cells were CD45RO-negative and positively selected for CCR7, with terminally differentiated effector memory CD45RA+ cells excluded. All of the donors resided in Nashville, Tennessee, and each was a Caucasian adult. Regarding the study as a whole: There were few donors, and this limited the genetic and exposure-history diversity represented.

Concerning this clone itself: Its antigen is currently unknown.

The clonotype originates from a man aged 25-40 years in good health. Sequencing used naive CD8+ T cells sorted from blood. The V gene is TRBV7-6, the J gene TRBJ2-3, with TRBD2 identical over 8 bases. This chain's CDR3 is CASSQEAGGPESLLSTDTQYF. For the CDR3, the DNA is TGTGCCAGCAGCCAGGAGGCGGGAGGTCCAGAAAGCCTACTTAGCACAGATACGCAGTATTTT.